The entry that follows covers one T cell receptor beta chain sequence. Authors' data handling: Cell counts per sample came from amplifying reference gene primers. Profiled with immunoSEQ multiplex PCR; TCRdb holds only in-frame clones, not every one. The V and J calls and the clone size are those of that table, but D and trimming were determined from the DNA. The sample records about 240,000 clones, around 84% being singletons. V was pared by 5 bases and J by 7 bases, with 14 bases between. Germline values: CDR1 SEHNR, CDR2 FQNEAQ (reference sequence). The CDR3 consists of 14 residues. This entry is derived from a study of blood T cell repertoires in COVID-19. Study in general: There were acute and convalescent COVID-19 samples, and they came from the United States, Italy and Spain. T cells, B-cell-depleted T cells, or PBMCs provided the cDNA or gDNA that served as material.

The source of this sequence is a woman between 18 and 30 years old with acute or convalescent COVID-19. V usage is TRBV7-9 and J usage is TRBJ1-4, with TRBD1 as a possible D gene (6 bases). Sequencing input: peripheral blood. The CDR3 loop reads CASSPQGRGEKLFF. In DNA, the CDR3 is TGTGCCAGCAGCCCACAGGGACGGGGTGAAAAACTGTTTTTT.